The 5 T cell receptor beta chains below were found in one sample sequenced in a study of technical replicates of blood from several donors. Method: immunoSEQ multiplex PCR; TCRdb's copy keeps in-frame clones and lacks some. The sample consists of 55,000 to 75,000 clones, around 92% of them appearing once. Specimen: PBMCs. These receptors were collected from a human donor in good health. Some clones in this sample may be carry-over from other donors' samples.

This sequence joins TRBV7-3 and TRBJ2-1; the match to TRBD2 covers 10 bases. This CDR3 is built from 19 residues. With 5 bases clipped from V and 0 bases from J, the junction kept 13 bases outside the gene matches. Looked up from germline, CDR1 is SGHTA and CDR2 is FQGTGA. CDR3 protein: CASSLLAKRGGSSYNEQFF. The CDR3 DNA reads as TGTGCCAGCAGCCTGTTAGCTAAGCGGGGGGGTAGCTCCTACAATGAGCAGTTCTTC. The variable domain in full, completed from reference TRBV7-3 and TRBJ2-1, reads GAGVSQTPSNKVTEKGKYVELRCDPISGHTALYWYRQSLGQGPEFLIYFQGTGAADDSGLPNDRFFAVRPEGSVSTLKIQRTERGDSAVYLCASSLLAKRGGSSYNEQFFGPGTRLTVL.

CDR3 residues: CASSFREDTEAFF. Here the CDR3 DNA reads TGTGCCAGCAGCTTCAGGGAGGACACTGAAGCTTTCTTT. The chain uses TRBV11-3 and TRBJ1-1, with a tentative D call TRBD1 (5 bases). Germline V lookup: CDR1 SGHNT, CDR2 YENEEA. With 3 bases removed from V and 3 bases from J, the gap between germline ends came to 8 bases. The CDR3 is made up of 13 amino acids. The full variable domain, with the rest looked up from reference TRBV11-3 and TRBJ1-1, is EAGVVQSPRYKIIEKKQPVAFWCNPISGHNTLYWYLQNLGQGPELLIRYENEEAVDDSQLPKDRFSAERLKGVDSTLKIQPAELGDSAVYLCASSFREDTEAFFGQGTRLTVV.

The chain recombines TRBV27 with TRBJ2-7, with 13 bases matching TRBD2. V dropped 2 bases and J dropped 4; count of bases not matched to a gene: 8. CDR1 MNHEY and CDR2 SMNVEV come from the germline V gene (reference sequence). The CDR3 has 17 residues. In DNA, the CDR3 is TGTGCCAGCAGTTTAACAGTGACTAGCGGGAGGAGTTACGAGCAGTACTTC. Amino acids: CASSLTVTSGRSYEQYF.

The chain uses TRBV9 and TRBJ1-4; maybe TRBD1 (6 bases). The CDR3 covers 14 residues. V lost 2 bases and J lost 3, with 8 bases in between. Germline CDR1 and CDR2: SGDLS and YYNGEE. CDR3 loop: CASSVTGSNEKLFF. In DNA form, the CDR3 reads TGTGCCAGCAGCGTTACAGGGTCTAATGAAAAACTGTTTTTT.

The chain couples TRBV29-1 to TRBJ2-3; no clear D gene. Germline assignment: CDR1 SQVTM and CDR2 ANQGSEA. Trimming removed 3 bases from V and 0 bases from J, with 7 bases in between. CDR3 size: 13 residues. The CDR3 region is CSVEVGSTDTQYF. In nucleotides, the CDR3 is TGCAGCGTTGAGGTCGGTAGCACAGATACGCAGTATTTT.